This record looks at one TCR beta chain sequence and its context. The PCR contained 60 Vbeta and 13 Jbeta primers. This table comes from immunoSEQ multiplex PCR, and its TCRdb copy is limited to in-frame clones, with some not included. The profile shows 170,000 or so clones, roughly 84% of them singletons. The data belong to a study of cytomegalovirus exposure and HLA in healthy donors. About the research overall: Previous work identified 120 million or so unique TCR beta sequences from around 170 million T cells.

The V and J ends lost 4 bases and 5 bases, in that order; junction bases with no gene match: 9. Germline assignment: CDR1 SGHTA and CDR2 FQGTGA. The CDR3 runs to 16 residues. This receptor was taken from a boy between 2 and 10 years old in good health and CMV-seronegative. Material: PBMCs. The rearrangement joins TRBV7-3 to TRBJ2-7, with 12 bases lining up with TRBD1. Written as DNA, the CDR3 is TGTGCCAGCAGCTCACTCGGGACAGGGGGCGCGGACGAGCAGTACTTC. It yields the protein CASSSLGTGGADEQYF.